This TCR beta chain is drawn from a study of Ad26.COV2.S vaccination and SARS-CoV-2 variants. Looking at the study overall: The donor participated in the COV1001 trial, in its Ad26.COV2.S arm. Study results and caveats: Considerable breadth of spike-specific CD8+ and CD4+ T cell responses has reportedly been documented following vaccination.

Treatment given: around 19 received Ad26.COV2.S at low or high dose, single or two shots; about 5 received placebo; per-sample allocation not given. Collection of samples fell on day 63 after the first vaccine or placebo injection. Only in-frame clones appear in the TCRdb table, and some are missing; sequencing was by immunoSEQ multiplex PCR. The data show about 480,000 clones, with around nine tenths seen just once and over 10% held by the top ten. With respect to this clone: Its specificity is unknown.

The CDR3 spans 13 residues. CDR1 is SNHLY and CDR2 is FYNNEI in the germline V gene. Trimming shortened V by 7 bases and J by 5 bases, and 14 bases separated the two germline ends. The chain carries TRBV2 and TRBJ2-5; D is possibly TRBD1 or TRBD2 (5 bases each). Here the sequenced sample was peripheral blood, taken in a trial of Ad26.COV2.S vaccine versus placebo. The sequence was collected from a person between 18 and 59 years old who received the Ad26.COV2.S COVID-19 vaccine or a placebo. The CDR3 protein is CASTGRWGETQYF. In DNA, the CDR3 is TGTGCCAGCACCGGAAGGTGGGGGGAGACCCAGTACTTC. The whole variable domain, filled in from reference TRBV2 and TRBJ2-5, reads EPEVTQTPSHQVTQMGQEVILRCVPISNHLYFYWYRQILGQKVEFLVSFYNNEISEKSEIFDDQFSVERPDGSNFTLKIRSTKLEDSAMYFCASTGRWGETQYFGPGTRLLVL.